This T cell receptor beta chain was recovered during a study of T-cell memory formation after mild COVID-19. V gave up 6 bases and J gave up 0 bases, with 18 bases separating them. The CDR3 contains 17 residues. The 5'RACE method, run with constant-segment primers, produced TCR alpha and TCR beta cDNA libraries (carrying sample barcodes and UMIs). A single record per CDR3 protein comes from TCRdb applying MiXCR to the 5' RACE reads. The sample has hundreds of thousands of distinct CDR3 sequences, 20% to 25% seen once. The clonotype originates from an adult woman who had mild COVID-19 (a few samples of this study predate the infection). Cell type and time point are not known. The V and J genes are TRBV12-3 or TRBV12-4 and TRBJ1-5; D remains unclear. Source material: PBMCs or a T cell subset sorted from them (not recorded which). The CDR3 bases are TGTGCCAGCAGCCCCTATAAGCGGGATTATAGCAATCAGCCCCAGCATTTT. Amino acid sequence: CASSPYKRDYSNQPQHF.